Listed here are 12 T cell receptor beta chains from one sample, sequenced in a study of T cell repertoires in cytomegalovirus infection. These receptors are not linked to any known antigen. Each CDR3 protein is one row after TCRdb ran MiXCR on the reads. The top ten hold 15% to 25% of the sample, which has 300,000 to 400,000 distinct CDR3 sequences, roughly 28% seen once. Specimen: cultured PBMCs, collected from culture after CMV antigen stimulation. Receptors were obtained from a human donor in good health (CMV status not recorded). Some clones in this sample may be carry-over from other donors' samples.

The chain recombines TRBV7-3 with TRBJ2-1; TRBD2 agrees at 9 bases. The V segment lost 5 bases and the J segment 7 bases; nucleotides outside the gene matches: 6. CDR1 is SGHTA, CDR2 FQGTGA, per germline. CDR3 length equals 14 residues. The CDR3 loop reads CASSLAGSWNEQFF. CDR3 nucleotides: TGTGCCAGCAGCCTAGCGGGGTCTTGGAATGAGCAGTTCTTC.

This clonotype was counted a few times. The chain links TRBV19 to TRBJ2-5, with 9 bases identical to TRBD1. V was clipped by 4 bases and J by 5 bases; unmatched bases: 8. The CDR3 loop spans 15 amino acids. The germline V gene has CDR1 LNHDA and CDR2 SQIVND (reference sequence). The CDR3 loop is CASSKGTGRKETQYF. The CDR3 bases are TGTGCCAGTAGTAAAGGGACAGGGAGGAAGGAGACCCAGTACTTC.

This clonotype was counted only a few times. This chain joins TRBV7-2 and TRBJ2-3, with no clear D. The V and J ends lost 2 bases and 0 bases respectively, with 6 bases between them. Germline values: CDR1 SGHTA, CDR2 FQGNSA. The CDR3 covers 14 residues. DNA of the CDR3: TGTGCCAGCAGCTTAATGGCTAGCACAGATACGCAGTATTTT. Protein sequence: CASSLMASTDTQYF.

With regard to this clonotype: This clone may be a read error of a much larger clone one base away. The chain combines TRBV7-7 with TRBJ2-1; weak D call: TRBD2 (6 bases). Germline loops: CDR1 SSHAT, CDR2 FNYEAQ (reference sequence). Trimming removed 6 bases from V and 0 bases from J, with 12 bases in between. CDR3 length: 15 residues. CDR3 bases: TGTGCCAGCAGTTCGGGGAGGCCCTCCTACAATGAGCAGTTCTTC. It translates to CASSSGRPSYNEQFF.

This clonotype was counted a few times. This sequence joins TRBV6-1 and TRBJ2-1; TRBD2 matches at 10 bases. The V gene's germline CDR1 is MNHNS and CDR2 SASEGT. V was pared by 3 bases and J by 7 bases, with 6 bases of the junction left unmatched. The CDR3 contains 15 residues. The CDR3 is CASSDPSGSGNEQFF. The CDR3 coding sequence is TGTGCCAGCAGTGACCCTAGCGGGAGTGGGAATGAGCAGTTCTTC.

The chain joins TRBV20-1 to TRBJ2-7, with 8 bases fitting TRBD1. Germline loops: CDR1 DFQATT, CDR2 SNEGSKA (reference sequence). With V trimmed by 3 bases and J by 1 base, 2 bases remained unmatched. The CDR3 has 13 residues. CDR3 region: CSASQGASYEQYF. CDR3 nucleotide sequence: TGCAGTGCTAGCCAGGGGGCATCCTACGAGCAGTACTTC.

This chain links TRBV27 with TRBJ2-2; 7 bases are shared with TRBD1. The J segment lost 4 bases and the V segment lost 2 bases, leaving 4 bases of the junction unmatched. This CDR3 has 15 amino acids. Germline assignment: CDR1 MNHEY and CDR2 SMNVEV (reference sequence). The CDR3 nucleotides are TGTGCCAGCAGTTTACAGACAGGGTCCACCGGGGAGCTGTTTTTT. It codes for CASSLQTGSTGELFF.

In its sample, this clonotype was seen a few times. This sequence joins TRBV5-1 and TRBJ2-7, with TRBD1 matching over 10 bases. From germline, CDR1 is SGHRS and CDR2 YFSETQ. The CDR3 runs to 14 residues. V gave up 6 bases and J gave up 6 bases; unmatched junction bases: 9. CDR3 sequence reads: CASTAGQGTSEQYF. The CDR3 bases are TGCGCCAGCACCGCGGGACAGGGGACCTCCGAGCAGTACTTC. The complete variable domain, with remaining parts taken from reference TRBV5-1 and TRBJ2-7, reads KAGVTQTPRYLIKTRGQQVTLSCSPISGHRSVSWYQQTPGQGLQFLFEYFSETQRNKGNFPGRFSGRQFSNSRSEMNVSTLELGDSALYLCASTAGQGTSEQYFGPGTRLTVT.

This clonotype was detected only a few times. The V call is TRBV19, the J call TRBJ1-1, with TRBD1 matching 9 bases. The V gene end was trimmed by 4 bases and the J gene end by 5 bases; junction bases not matched to a gene: 5. The CDR3 sequence is 14 residues long. Germline V gene data show CDR1 as LNHDA and CDR2 as SQIVND (reference sequence). CDR3 loop: CASSTLTGGTEAFF. DNA for the CDR3: TGTGCCAGTAGTACGCTGACAGGGGGGACTGAAGCTTTCTTT.

The rearrangement links TRBV7-9 to TRBJ1-6; D is undetermined. CDR3 length: 13 residues. CDR1 SEHNR and CDR2 FQNEAQ come from the germline V gene (reference sequence). V lost 5 bases and J 9 bases, leaving 11 bases between the germline ends. The CDR3 sequence is CASSVGTGSPLHF. The CDR3 DNA sequence: TGTGCCAGCAGCGTAGGCACGGGTTCACCCCTCCACTTT.

This clonotype was detected a few times. The chain combines TRBV4-1 with TRBJ1-1; a weak D match, TRBD1 (5 bases). This CDR3 region has 16 residues. Germline-derived CDR1 and CDR2 are MGHRA and YSYEKL. V shed 2 bases and J shed 2 bases, with 15 bases lying between them. The CDR3 bases are TGCGCCAGCAGCCAACCCTCACGGGGGTATAACACTGAAGCTTTCTTT. Translating gives CASSQPSRGYNTEAFF.

This chain uses TRBV5-6 with TRBJ2-5; no reliable D call. The CDR3 has 13 amino acids. The germline V gene has CDR1 SGHDT and CDR2 YYEEEE. The V and J ends lost 0 bases and 5 bases respectively, with 8 bases between them. CDR3 protein: CASSLDYGETQYF. For the CDR3, the DNA is TGTGCCAGCAGCTTGGATTATGGGGAGACCCAGTACTTC. The full variable domain, completed using reference TRBV5-6 and TRBJ2-5, is DAGVTQSPTHLIKTRGQQVTLRCSPKSGHDTVSWYQQALGQGPQFIFQYYEEEERQRGNFPDRFSGHQFPNYSSELNVNALLLGDSALYLCASSLDYGETQYFGPGTRLLVL.